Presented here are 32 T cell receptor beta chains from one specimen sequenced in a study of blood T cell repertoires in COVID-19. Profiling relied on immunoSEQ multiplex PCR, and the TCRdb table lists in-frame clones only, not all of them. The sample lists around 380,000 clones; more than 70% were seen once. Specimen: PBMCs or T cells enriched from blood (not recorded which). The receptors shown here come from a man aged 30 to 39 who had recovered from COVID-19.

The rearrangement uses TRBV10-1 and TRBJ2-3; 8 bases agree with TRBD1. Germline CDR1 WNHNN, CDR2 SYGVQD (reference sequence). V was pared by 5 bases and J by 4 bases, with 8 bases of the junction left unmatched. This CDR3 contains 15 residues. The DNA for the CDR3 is TGCGCCAGCAGTATAACAGGGGGAATAGCAGATACGCAGTATTTT. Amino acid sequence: CASSITGGIADTQYF.

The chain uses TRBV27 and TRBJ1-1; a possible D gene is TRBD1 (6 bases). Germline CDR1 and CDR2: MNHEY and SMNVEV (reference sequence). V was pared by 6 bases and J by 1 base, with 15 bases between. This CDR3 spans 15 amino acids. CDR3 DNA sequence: TGTGCCAGCAGCCCTGGGGACACCTCGAACACTGAAGCTTTCTTT. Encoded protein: CASSPGDTSNTEAFF.

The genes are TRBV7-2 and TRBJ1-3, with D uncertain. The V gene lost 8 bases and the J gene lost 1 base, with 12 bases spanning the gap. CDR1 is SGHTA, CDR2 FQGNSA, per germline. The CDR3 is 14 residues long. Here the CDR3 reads CASLPGGSGNTIYF. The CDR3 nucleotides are TGTGCCAGCCTCCCCGGCGGATCTGGAAACACCATATATTTT.

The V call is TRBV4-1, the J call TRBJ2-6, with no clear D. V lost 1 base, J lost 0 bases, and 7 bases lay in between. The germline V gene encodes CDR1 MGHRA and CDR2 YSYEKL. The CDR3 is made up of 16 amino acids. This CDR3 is CASSQVIVSGANVLTF. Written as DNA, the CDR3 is TGCGCCAGCAGCCAAGTAATCGTCTCTGGGGCCAACGTCCTGACTTTC.

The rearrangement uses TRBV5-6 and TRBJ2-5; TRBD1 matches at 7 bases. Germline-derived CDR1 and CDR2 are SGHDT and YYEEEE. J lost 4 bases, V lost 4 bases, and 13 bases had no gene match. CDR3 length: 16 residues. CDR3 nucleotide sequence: TGTGCCAGCAGCCCTTACATTCAGACAGGGAGAGAGACCCAGTACTTC. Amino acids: CASSPYIQTGRETQYF.

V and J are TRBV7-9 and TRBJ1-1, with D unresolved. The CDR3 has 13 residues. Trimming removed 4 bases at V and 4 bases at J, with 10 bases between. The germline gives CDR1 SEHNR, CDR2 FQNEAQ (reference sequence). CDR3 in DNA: TGTGCCAGCAGCTCGGGGTCGAGCACTGAAGCTTTCTTT. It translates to CASSSGSSTEAFF.

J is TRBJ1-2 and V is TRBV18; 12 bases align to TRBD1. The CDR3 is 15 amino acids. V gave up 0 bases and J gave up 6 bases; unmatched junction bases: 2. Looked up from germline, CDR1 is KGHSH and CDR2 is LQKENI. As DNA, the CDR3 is TGTGCCAGCTCACCACCAGGGACAGGGGGCGATGGCTACACCTTC. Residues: CASSPPGTGGDGYTF. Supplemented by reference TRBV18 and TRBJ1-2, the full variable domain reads NAGVMQNPRHLVRRRGQEARLRCSPMKGHSHVYWYRQLPEEGLKFMVYLQKENIIDESGMPKERFSAEFPKEGPSILRIQQVVRGDSAAYFCASSPPGTGGDGYTFGSGTRLTVV.

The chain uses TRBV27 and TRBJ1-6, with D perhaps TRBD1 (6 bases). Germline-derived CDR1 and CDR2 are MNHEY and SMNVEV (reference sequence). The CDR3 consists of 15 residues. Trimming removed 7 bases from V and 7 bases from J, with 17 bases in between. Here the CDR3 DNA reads TGTGCCAGCACCCCGGGGACAACGGGGAATTCACCCCTCCACTTT. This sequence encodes CASTPGTTGNSPLHF.

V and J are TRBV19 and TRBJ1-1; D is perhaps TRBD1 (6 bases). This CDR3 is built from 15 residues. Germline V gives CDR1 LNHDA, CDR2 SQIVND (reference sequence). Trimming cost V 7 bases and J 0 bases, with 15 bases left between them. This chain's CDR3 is CASIMGGALNTEAFF. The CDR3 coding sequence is TGTGCCAGTATCATGGGGGGGGCTTTGAACACTGAAGCTTTCTTT.

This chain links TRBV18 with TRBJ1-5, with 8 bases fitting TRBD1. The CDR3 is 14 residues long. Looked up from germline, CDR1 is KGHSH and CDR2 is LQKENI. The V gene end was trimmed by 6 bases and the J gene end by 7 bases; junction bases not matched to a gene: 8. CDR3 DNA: TGTGCCAGCTCCGGACAGGGCCTCGGGCAGCCCCAGCATTTT. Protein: CASSGQGLGQPQHF.

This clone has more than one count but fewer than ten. The DNA for the CDR3 is TGTGCCAGCAGCCCATCGACAGGGCCGTATTCACCCCTCCACTTT. As protein: CASSPSTGPYSPLHF. The chain links TRBV11-2 to TRBJ1-6, with 7 bases fitting TRBD1. This CDR3 region has 15 residues. In germline, CDR1 is SGHAT, CDR2 FQNNGV. V was pared by 5 bases and J by 8 bases, with 9 bases of the junction left unmatched.

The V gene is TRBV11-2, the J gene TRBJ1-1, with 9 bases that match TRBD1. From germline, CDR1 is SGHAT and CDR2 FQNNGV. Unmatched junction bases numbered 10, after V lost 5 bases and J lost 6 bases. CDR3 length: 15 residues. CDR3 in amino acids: CASSPRDRVLPEAFF. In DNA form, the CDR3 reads TGTGCCAGCAGCCCGAGGGACAGGGTTCTTCCTGAAGCTTTCTTT. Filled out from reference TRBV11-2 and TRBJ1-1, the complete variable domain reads EAGVAQSPRYKIIEKRQSVAFWCNPISGHATLYWYQQILGQGPKLLIQFQNNGVVDDSQLPKDRFSAERLKGVDSTLKIQPAKLEDSAVYLCASSPRDRVLPEAFFGQGTRLTVV.

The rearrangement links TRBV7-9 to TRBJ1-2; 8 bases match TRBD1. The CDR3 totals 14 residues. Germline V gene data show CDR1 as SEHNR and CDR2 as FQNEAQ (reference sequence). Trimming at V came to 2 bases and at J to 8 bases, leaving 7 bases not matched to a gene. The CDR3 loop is CASSLIGTGGGYTF. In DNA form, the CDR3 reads TGTGCCAGCAGCTTAATAGGGACAGGAGGAGGCTACACCTTC.

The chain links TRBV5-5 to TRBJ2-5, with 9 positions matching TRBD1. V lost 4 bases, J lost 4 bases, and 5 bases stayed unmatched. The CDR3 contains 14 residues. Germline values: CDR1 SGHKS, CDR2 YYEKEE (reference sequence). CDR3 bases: TGTGCCAGCAGCATAAGACAGGGGGGAGAGACCCAGTACTTC. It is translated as CASSIRQGGETQYF.

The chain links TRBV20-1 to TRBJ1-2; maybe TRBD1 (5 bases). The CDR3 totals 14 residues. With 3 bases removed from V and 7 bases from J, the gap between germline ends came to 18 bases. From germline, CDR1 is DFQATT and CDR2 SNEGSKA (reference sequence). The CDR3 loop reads CSASQGGALGGYTF. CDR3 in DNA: TGCAGTGCTAGTCAGGGAGGGGCGCTTGGTGGCTACACCTTC.

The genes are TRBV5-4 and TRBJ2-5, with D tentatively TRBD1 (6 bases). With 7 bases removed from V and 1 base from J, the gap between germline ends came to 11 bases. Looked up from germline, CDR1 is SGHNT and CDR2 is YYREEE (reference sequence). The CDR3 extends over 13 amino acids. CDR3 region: CASLQGPQETQYF. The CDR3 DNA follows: TGTGCCAGCCTACAGGGTCCCCAAGAGACCCAGTACTTC.

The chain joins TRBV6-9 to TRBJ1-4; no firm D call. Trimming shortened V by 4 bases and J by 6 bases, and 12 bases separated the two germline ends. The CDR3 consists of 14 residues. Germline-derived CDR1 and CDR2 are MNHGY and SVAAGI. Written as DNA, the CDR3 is TGTGCCAGCAGTTCTACCGGGAGAGATGAAAAACTGTTTTTT. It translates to CASSSTGRDEKLFF.

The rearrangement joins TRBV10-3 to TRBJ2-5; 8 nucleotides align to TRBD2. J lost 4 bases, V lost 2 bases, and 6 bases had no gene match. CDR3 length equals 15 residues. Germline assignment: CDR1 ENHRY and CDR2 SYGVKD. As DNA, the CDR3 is TGTGCCATCAGTGAGGGAGCTACTAGCGGAGAGACCCAGTACTTC. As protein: CAISEGATSGETQYF.

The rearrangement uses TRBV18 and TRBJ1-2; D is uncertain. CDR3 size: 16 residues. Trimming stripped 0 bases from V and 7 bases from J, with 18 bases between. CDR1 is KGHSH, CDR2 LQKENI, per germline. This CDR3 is CASSPPSGNPAFGYTF. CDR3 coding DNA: TGTGCCAGCTCACCACCTTCGGGGAATCCGGCGTTTGGCTACACCTTC. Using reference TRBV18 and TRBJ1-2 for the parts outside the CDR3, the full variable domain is NAGVMQNPRHLVRRRGQEARLRCSPMKGHSHVYWYRQLPEEGLKFMVYLQKENIIDESGMPKERFSAEFPKEGPSILRIQQVVRGDSAAYFCASSPPSGNPAFGYTFGSGTRLTVV.

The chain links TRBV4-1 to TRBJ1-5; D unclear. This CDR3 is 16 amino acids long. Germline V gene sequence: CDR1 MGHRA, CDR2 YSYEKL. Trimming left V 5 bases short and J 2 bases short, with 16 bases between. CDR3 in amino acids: CASSSDGITGNQPQHF. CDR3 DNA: TGCGCCAGCAGCTCGGACGGGATCACGGGCAATCAGCCCCAGCATTTT.

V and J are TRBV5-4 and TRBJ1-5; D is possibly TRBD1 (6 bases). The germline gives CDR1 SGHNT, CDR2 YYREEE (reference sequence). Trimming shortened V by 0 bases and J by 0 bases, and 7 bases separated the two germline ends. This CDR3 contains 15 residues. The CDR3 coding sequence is TGTGCCAGCAGCTTGGGAGGGGGTAGCAATCAGCCCCAGCATTTT. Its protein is CASSLGGGSNQPQHF.

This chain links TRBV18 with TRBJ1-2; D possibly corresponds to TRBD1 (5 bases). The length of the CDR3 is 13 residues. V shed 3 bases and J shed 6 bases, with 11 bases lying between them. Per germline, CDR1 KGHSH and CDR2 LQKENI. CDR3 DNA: TGTGCCAGCTCACCGGGGGGGGAGCATGGCTACACCTTC. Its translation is CASSPGGEHGYTF.

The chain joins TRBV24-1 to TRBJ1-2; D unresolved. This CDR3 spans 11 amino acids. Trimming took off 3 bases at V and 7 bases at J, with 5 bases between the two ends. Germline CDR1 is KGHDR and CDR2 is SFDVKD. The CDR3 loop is CATSDLSGYTF. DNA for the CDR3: TGTGCCACCAGTGATCTAAGTGGCTACACCTTC.

CDR3 in amino acids: CASRTSGIERQPQHF. The CDR3 DNA reads TGTGCCAGTAGGACTTCAGGGATCGAACGTCAGCCCCAGCATTTT. The chain combines TRBV19 with TRBJ1-5; a weak D match, TRBD1 (5 bases). The CDR3 has 15 residues. The germline V gene has CDR1 LNHDA and CDR2 SQIVND (reference sequence). Trimming left V 6 bases short and J 6 bases short, with 18 bases between.

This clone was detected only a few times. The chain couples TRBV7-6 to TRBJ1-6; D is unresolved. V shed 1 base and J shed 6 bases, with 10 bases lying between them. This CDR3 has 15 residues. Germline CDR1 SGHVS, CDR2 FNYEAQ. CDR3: CASSLGSQVNSPLHF. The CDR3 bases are TGTGCCAGCAGCTTAGGCTCCCAGGTTAATTCACCCCTCCACTTT.

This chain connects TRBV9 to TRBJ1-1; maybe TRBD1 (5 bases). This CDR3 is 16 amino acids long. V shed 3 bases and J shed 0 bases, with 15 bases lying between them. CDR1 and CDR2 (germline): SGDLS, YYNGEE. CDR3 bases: TGTGCCAGCAGCGCCGATCTAGGGGTCATGAACACTGAAGCTTTCTTT. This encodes CASSADLGVMNTEAFF.

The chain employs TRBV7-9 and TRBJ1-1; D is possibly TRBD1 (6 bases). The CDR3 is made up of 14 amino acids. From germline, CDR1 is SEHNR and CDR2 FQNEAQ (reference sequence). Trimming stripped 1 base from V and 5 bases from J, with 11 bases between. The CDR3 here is CASSLGQGWTEAFF. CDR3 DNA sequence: TGTGCCAGCAGCTTAGGGCAGGGGTGGACTGAAGCTTTCTTT.

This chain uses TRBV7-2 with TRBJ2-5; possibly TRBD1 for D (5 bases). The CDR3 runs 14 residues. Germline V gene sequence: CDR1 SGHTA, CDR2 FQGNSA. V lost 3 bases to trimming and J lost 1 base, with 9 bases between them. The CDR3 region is CASSFQGSQETQYF. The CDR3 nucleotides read TGTGCCAGCAGCTTCCAGGGCTCCCAAGAGACCCAGTACTTC.

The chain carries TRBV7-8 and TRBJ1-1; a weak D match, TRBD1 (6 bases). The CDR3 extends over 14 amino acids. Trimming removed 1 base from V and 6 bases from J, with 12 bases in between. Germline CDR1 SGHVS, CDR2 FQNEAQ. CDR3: CASSLVGGRAEAFF. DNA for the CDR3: TGTGCCAGCAGCTTAGTTGGGGGCCGGGCTGAAGCTTTCTTT.

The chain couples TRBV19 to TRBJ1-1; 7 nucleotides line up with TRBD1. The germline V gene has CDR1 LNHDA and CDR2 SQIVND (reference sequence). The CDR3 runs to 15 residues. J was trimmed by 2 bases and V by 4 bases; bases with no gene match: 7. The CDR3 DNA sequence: TGTGCCAGTAGTACTAGACAGGGAGTAAACACTGAAGCTTTCTTT. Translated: CASSTRQGVNTEAFF. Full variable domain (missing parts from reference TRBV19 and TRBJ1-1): DGGITQSPKYLFRKEGQNVTLSCEQNLNHDAMYWYRQDPGQGLRLIYYSQIVNDFQKGDIAEGYSVSREKKESFPLTVTSAQKNPTAFYLCASSTRQGVNTEAFFGQGTRLTVV.

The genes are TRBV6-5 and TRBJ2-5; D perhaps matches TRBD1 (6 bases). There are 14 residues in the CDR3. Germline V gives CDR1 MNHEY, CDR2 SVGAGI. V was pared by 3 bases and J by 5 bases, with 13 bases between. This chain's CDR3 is CASSYGGPGETQYF. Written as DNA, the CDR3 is TGTGCCAGCAGTTATGGGGGCCCAGGGGAGACCCAGTACTTC.

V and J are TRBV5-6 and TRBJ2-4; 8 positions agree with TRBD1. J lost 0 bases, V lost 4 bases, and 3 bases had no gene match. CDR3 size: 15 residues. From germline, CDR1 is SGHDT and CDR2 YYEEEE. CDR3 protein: CASSVGQVAKNIQYF. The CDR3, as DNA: TGTGCCAGCAGCGTGGGACAGGTAGCCAAAAACATTCAGTACTTC.